This TCR delta chain is drawn from a study of gamma-delta chains in newborns, infants, children. Study-level information: Microbial exposure reportedly drives polyclonal innate γδ T cell expansion after birth.

TCRdb reanalyzed the reads using CATT. There are about 11,000 delta-chain clones in the sample; around 8.8% occur only once, and around 3.8% lies in the top ten. Trimming cost V 0 bases and J 0 bases, with 27 bases left between them. Per germline, CDR1 NSMFDY and CDR2 ISSIKDK. This CDR3 spans 20 amino acids. The clonotype originates from a child who was a newborn, infant or young child, either healthy, febrile or measles-vaccinated (not recorded which). Sequenced: blood. V usage is TRAV29/DV5 and J usage is TRDJ1, with D possibly TRDD2 on 8 matching bases. This CDR3 is CAASAYLPTCLGAYTDKLIF. CDR3 DNA: TGTGCAGCAAGCGCGTATCTTCCTACGTGCCTGGGGGCTTACACCGATAAACTCATCTTT.